This TCR beta chain was found in a study of blood T cell repertoires in COVID-19 (dated by TCRdb to 2020 to 2021). In the study overall: Samples from collaborators originated in the United States, Italy and Spain and spanned both the acute and convalescent phases of COVID-19. The sample metadata nearly always contained a de-identified subject ID, COVID-19 status, age in years and sex. HLA class I and class II types, where available, came from metadata supplied by the sample provider rather than from assay-based typing. The repertoires were made available in a free public database intended to serve as a resource for research on the immune response to SARS-CoV-2. Samples were obtained from the ongoing ImmuneRACE study (first 160 participants) and from approximately 1,200 subjects provided by 6 global collaborators. Subjects who had been exposed to COVID-19, were actively infected with it, or had recovered from it provided the deeply sampled blood TCRbeta repertoires that made up the dataset. The material from the prospective study consisted of cDNA or gDNA derived from T cells, B-cell-depleted T cells, or PBMCs.

On this clone itself: Its antigen is unknown. Base qualities are not at hand, and no much larger clone is one base apart.

General conclusions and limits of the study: The quantity of clinical and demographic metadata differed by source and by participant and was supplied without curation.

Whole blood was collected in K2EDTA tubes by collaborating institutions according to the institutions' own protocols. Collaborator samples were shipped for TCRbeta analysis as frozen whole blood, isolated PBMCs, or DNA extracted from either sample type. TCRbeta CDR3 regions were amplified from genomic DNA by means of the immunoSEQ Assay, a bias-controlled multiplex PCR. Per the authors' processing: Nucleated cell counts per sample were estimated from amplification of reference gene primers within the assay. Sequence reads were collapsed and filtered to measure the absolute abundance of every unique TCRbeta CDR3 rearrangement. For each sample, productive Simpson clonality was calculated as the square root of Simpson's diversity index over productive rearrangements. Held by TCRdb, this immuneACCESS table contains in-frame sequences only and omits some clones. Under half of the omission traces to an unresolved V gene where checked; the cause of the rest is unknown. Clone size and V and J calls were adopted from that table, with D and trimming inferred from the DNA. Across this sample there are a few hundred thousand clones, with around nine tenths seen only once. Over 1.2% of the sample is held by the ten biggest clonotypes.

This clonotype originated in a man at least 80 years old with acute or convalescent COVID-19. Specimen: peripheral blood.

The nucleotides are TGTGCCAGCAGCTCGCTAGCGGGAGTGAGCACAGATACGCAGTATTTT. Its product reads: CASSSLAGVSTDTQYF. The rearranged segments are TRBV7-9 and TRBJ2-3; TRBD2 fits 10 bases in the junction. Spanning cysteine to phenylalanine, the CDR3 consists of 16 amino acids. Just CDR3 DNA is preserved here, 48 bases in frame from base 1. From V the trimming removes 4 bases and from J it removes 0 bases, while the gene matches leave 4 bases of the junction unaccounted for. From a lookup of the germline V gene (reference sequence), CDR1 and CDR2 are SEHNR and FQNEAQ.